Detailed here is one T cell receptor (beta chain). Its target is unknown. Resections removed during corrective heart surgery provided the thymus tissue used. The donors were infants in Finland with congenital heart defects, otherwise immunologically healthy. Assay used: immunoSEQ multiplex PCR; TCRdb lists only in-frame clones, some missing. The sample holds around 70,000 clones, 85% to 95% seen once. The data belong to a study of human thymus T cells. Overall study findings and caveats: Unrelated individuals reportedly shared highly overlapping thymic TCR repertoires. V and J genes seemed to be used with bias in thymic and blood repertoires.

The sample taken for sequencing was thymus tissue. This clonotype was obtained from a girl under three years old with a congenital heart defect but otherwise immunologically healthy.

CDR3 nucleotide sequence: TGTGTCAGAAGCCCACGCTCGCAGGGGGGCGATACGCAGTATTTT. Its protein product is CVRSPRSQGGDTQYF. The gene calls are TRBV7-5 and TRBJ2-3; the table gives TRBD1 as D, unverified against the DNA. TRBV7-5 is flagged as a pseudogene. This CDR3 comprises 15 residues.